In its sample, the clone carrying this TCR beta chain was seen once. Its antigen is as yet unknown. These data are taken from a study of shared clonotypes between healthy human individuals. Study-wide points: Memory subsets had estimated richness that was generally smaller than that of naive subsets.

J gave up 4 bases and V 6 bases, and 7 bases lay outside the gene matches. CDR1 and CDR2 (germline): MNHNS, SASEGT. The CDR3 covers 15 residues. Profiling relied on immunoSEQ multiplex PCR, and the TCRdb table lists in-frame clones only, not all of them. The sample holds roughly 2.5 million clones, around nine tenths seen once. The chain is built from TRBV6-1 and TRBJ2-1; 9 bases are shared with TRBD2. This clonotype was obtained from a man aged 18 to 29 in good health. Sequencing input: naive CD4+ T cells sorted from blood. Subset given: CD45RA+ positively selected. The CDR3 spells CASRVTSGNYNEQFF. CDR3 nucleotides: TGTGCCAGCAGGGTGACTAGCGGAAATTACAATGAGCAGTTCTTC.